One and the same sample provided the 18 T cell receptor beta chains below, sequenced in a study of cytomegalovirus exposure and HLA in healthy donors. Assay: immunoSEQ multiplex PCR; the TCRdb copy retains only in-frame clones and omits some. This sample has approximately 160,000 clones, with around 96% found just once. Sequencing input: PBMCs. Source of these receptors: a young woman in good health and CMV-seronegative.

The V and J genes are TRBV29-1 and TRBJ2-1; D possibly corresponds to TRBD2 (6 bases). With 1 base removed from V and 3 bases from J, the gap between germline ends came to 10 bases. The CDR3 is 14 residues long. Germline V CDR1 and CDR2: SQVTM, ANQGSEA. As DNA, the CDR3 is TGCAGCGTTGAAGCGCTAGCGCTCTACAATGAGCAGTTCTTC. Its protein product is CSVEALALYNEQFF.

The chain combines TRBV9 with TRBJ2-1; TRBD2 matches at 8 bases. V dropped 4 bases and J dropped 4; count of bases not matched to a gene: 16. The germline gives CDR1 SGDLS, CDR2 YYNGEE. CDR3 length equals 18 residues. The CDR3 region is CASSLPLYAGGQYNEQFF. The CDR3 region has the DNA TGTGCCAGCAGCCTACCCCTTTACGCGGGGGGACAATACAATGAGCAGTTCTTC.

This chain joins TRBV19 and TRBJ2-7, with 10 bases fitting TRBD1. V dropped 5 bases and J dropped 7; count of bases not matched to a gene: 5. There are 13 residues in the CDR3. CDR1 is LNHDA, CDR2 SQIVND, per germline (reference sequence). This CDR3 is CASSPGQGWEQYF. The CDR3, as DNA: TGTGCCAGTAGTCCGGGACAGGGGTGGGAGCAGTACTTC. Full variable domain (missing parts from reference TRBV19 and TRBJ2-7): DGGITQSPKYLFRKEGQNVTLSCEQNLNHDAMYWYRQDPGQGLRLIYYSQIVNDFQKGDIAEGYSVSREKKESFPLTVTSAQKNPTAFYLCASSPGQGWEQYFGPGTRLTVT.

The count of this clone is one. The chain combines TRBV5-1 with TRBJ2-7, with 7 bases that match TRBD1. V lost 6 bases, J lost 4 bases, and 13 bases stayed unmatched. Germline lookup yields CDR1 SGHRS and CDR2 YFSETQ. The length of the CDR3 is 15 residues. CDR3 coding DNA: TGCGCCAGCAAAAGGGGGCAGGGGAAATTTTACGAGCAGTACTTC. Translated, it gives CASKRGQGKFYEQYF.

V is TRBV6-5 and J is TRBJ2-1; no definite D call. Trimming pared 7 bases from V and 7 bases from J, leaving 8 bases between. In germline, CDR1 is MNHEY, CDR2 SVGAGI. The length of the CDR3 is 11 residues. The CDR3 loop is CASTHGNEQFF. For the CDR3, the DNA is TGTGCCAGCACCCACGGGAATGAGCAGTTCTTC.

The rearrangement links TRBV5-4 to TRBJ2-7, with 7 bases matching TRBD1. J was trimmed by 1 base and V by 4 bases; bases with no gene match: 5. There are 14 residues in the CDR3. Germline CDR1 and CDR2: SGHNT and YYREEE (reference sequence). This CDR3 is CASSPDRHSYEQYF. The CDR3, as DNA: TGTGCCAGCAGCCCGGACAGGCATTCCTACGAGCAGTACTTC.

This chain links TRBV19 with TRBJ2-3; maybe TRBD2 (7 bases). Trimming left V 0 bases short and J 7 bases short, with 17 bases between. The CDR3 is made up of 16 amino acids. The germline V gene has CDR1 LNHDA and CDR2 SQIVND (reference sequence). As DNA, the CDR3 is TGTGCCAGTAGTATAGAAGAGGGGGGGCTTCTGAATACGCAGTATTTT. Its translation is CASSIEEGGLLNTQYF.

This sequence joins TRBV19 and TRBJ1-1; D may be TRBD1 (5 bases). The CDR3 loop spans 14 amino acids. V lost 5 bases to trimming and J lost 4 bases, with 14 bases between them. Germline V CDR1 and CDR2: LNHDA, SQIVND (reference sequence). The DNA of the CDR3 is TGTGCCAGTAGTCCCCCAGGGAGGAGCACTGAAGCTTTCTTT. Its translation is CASSPPGRSTEAFF.

The chain employs TRBV28 and TRBJ1-5, with D unresolved. Trimming removed 5 bases at V and 2 bases at J, with 10 bases between. The germline V gene encodes CDR1 MDHEN and CDR2 SYDVKM. CDR3 length equals 14 residues. The DNA of the CDR3 is TGTGCCAGCAGTCACCACAAAGGCAATCAGCCCCAGCATTTT. Translated: CASSHHKGNQPQHF.

This chain links TRBV15 with TRBJ2-5; 9 bases match TRBD1. The CDR3 contains 16 residues. Germline V gene sequence: CDR1 LNHNV, CDR2 YYDKDF (reference sequence). Losses at the gene ends were 2 bases for V and 4 bases for J; bases not matched to a gene: 8. This CDR3 is CATSRLSQGAVETQYF. DNA for the CDR3: TGTGCCACCAGCAGATTATCACAGGGGGCTGTAGAGACCCAGTACTTC.

The chain recombines TRBV4-3 with TRBJ2-3; no reliable D call. This CDR3 spans 15 amino acids. The ends were cut back, 1 base at V and 4 bases at J, with 12 bases in the middle. The germline gives CDR1 LGHNA, CDR2 YSLEER. CDR3 loop: CASSQGHGGADTQYF. CDR3 DNA sequence: TGCGCCAGCAGCCAAGGGCATGGTGGAGCAGATACGCAGTATTTT.

The rearrangement uses TRBV18 and TRBJ2-5, with 7 bases fitting TRBD2. CDR1 is KGHSH and CDR2 is LQKENI in the germline V gene. This CDR3 has 13 residues. V trimming: 1 base; J trimming: 4 bases; junction bases outside the gene matches: 0. The CDR3 sequence: CASSPRGGETQYF. The CDR3 DNA follows: TGTGCCAGCTCACCACGGGGGGGAGAGACCCAGTACTTC.

The gene calls are TRBV14 and TRBJ2-7; D unresolved. The germline V and J ends were trimmed by 7 bases and 6 bases, with 13 bases remaining between them. Germline CDR1 reads SGHDN; CDR2 reads FVKESK. The CDR3 contains 12 residues. CDR3 amino acids: CASMTDYGEQYF. CDR3 sequence (DNA): TGTGCCAGCATGACTGATTACGGCGAGCAGTACTTC.

A word on this clone: The same CDR3 also results from other DNA sequences found in this sample. The genes are TRBV30 and TRBJ1-2; D is possibly TRBD1 (5 bases). Trimming took off 0 bases at V and 5 bases at J, with 13 bases between the two ends. This CDR3 region has 14 residues. Germline V gene data show CDR1 as GTSNPN and CDR2 as SVGIG (reference sequence). This chain's CDR3 is CAWSVPGRDYGYTF. The CDR3 nucleotides are TGTGCCTGGAGTGTACCAGGGCGGGATTATGGCTACACCTTC.

The V and J genes are TRBV13 and TRBJ2-5; 13 nucleotides match TRBD2. Losses at the gene ends were 5 bases for V and 0 bases for J; bases not matched to a gene: 6. This CDR3 has 17 amino acids. Germline V gene data show CDR1 as PRHDT and CDR2 as FYEKMQ (reference sequence). The CDR3 protein is CASSPRLAGGYQETQYF. CDR3 DNA: TGTGCCAGCAGCCCCAGACTAGCGGGGGGTTACCAAGAGACCCAGTACTTC.

The J gene is TRBJ2-1, the V gene TRBV7-9, with TRBD2 matching over 9 bases. The CDR3 is 17 amino acids. In germline, CDR1 is SEHNR, CDR2 FQNEAQ (reference sequence). V shed 5 bases, J shed 6 bases, and the junction held 14 bases outside the gene matches. DNA of the CDR3: TGTGCCAGCAGCCAATCACTACACGAGCGGGGGGTCAATGAGCAGTTCTTC. It encodes CASSQSLHERGVNEQFF. Full variable domain (remainder filled in from reference TRBV7-9 and TRBJ2-1): DTGVSQNPRHKITKRGQNVTFRCDPISEHNRLYWYRQTLGQGPEFLTYFQNEAQLEKSRLLSDRFSAERPKGSFSTLEIQRTEQGDSAMYLCASSQSLHERGVNEQFFGPGTRLTVL.

This chain links TRBV30 with TRBJ2-7; a weak D match, TRBD1 (7 bases). The germline gives CDR1 GTSNPN, CDR2 SVGIG (reference sequence). CDR3 length equals 18 residues. V dropped 5 bases and J dropped 9 bases, with 35 bases sitting between them. CDR3 amino acids: CAWDRGQGEVRGPMAQYF. The CDR3 region has the DNA TGTGCCTGGGACAGAGGCCAGGGGGAGGTTCGGGGGCCGATGGCGCAGTACTTC.

This chain links TRBV6-1 with TRBJ2-5; possible D gene TRBD2, 6 bases. CDR3 length: 15 residues. Trimming shortened V by 2 bases and J by 5 bases, and 15 bases separated the two germline ends. The germline V gene has CDR1 MNHNS and CDR2 SASEGT. The CDR3 sequence: CASSESERARETQYF. The DNA of the CDR3 is TGTGCCAGCAGTGAAAGCGAGCGGGCTCGGGAGACCCAGTACTTC.